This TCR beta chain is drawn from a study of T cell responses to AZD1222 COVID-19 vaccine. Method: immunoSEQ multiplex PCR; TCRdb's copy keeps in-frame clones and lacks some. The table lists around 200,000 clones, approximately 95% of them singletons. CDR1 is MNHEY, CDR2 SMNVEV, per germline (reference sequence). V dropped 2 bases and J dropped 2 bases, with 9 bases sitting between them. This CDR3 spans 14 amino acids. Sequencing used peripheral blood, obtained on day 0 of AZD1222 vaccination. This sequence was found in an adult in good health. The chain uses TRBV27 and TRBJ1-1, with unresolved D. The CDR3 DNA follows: TGTGCCAGCAGTTTACATTCAGAAAACACTGAAGCTTTCTTT. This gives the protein CASSLHSENTEAFF.